This is a list of T cell receptor beta chains from one sample in a study of CD8 T cells in Susac syndrome. From the immunoSEQ multiplex PCR reads, TCRdb called clonotypes with MiXCR, one entry per CDR3 protein. The sample includes 300,000 or so distinct CDR3 sequences, about 90% of them seen just once. Sequencing was carried out using CD4+ T cells from PBMCs. Source of these receptors: a human donor with multiple sclerosis. Each CDR3 is given with its conserved first and last residue. D genes are given only for firm matches.

D	J	V	CDR3	DNA
-	TRBJ2-7	TRBV7-9	CASSPKGESEEQYF	TGTGCCAGCAGCCCGAAGGGGGAGAGCGAGGAGCAGTACTTC
-	TRBJ2-3	TRBV4-1	CASSQRDRSTDTQYF	TGCGCCAGCAGCCAAAGGGACCGTAGCACAGATACGCAGTATTTT
-	TRBJ1-5	TRBV5-1	CASSLGAGENQPQHF	TGCGCCAGCAGCTTGGGCGCGGGGGAGAATCAGCCCCAGCATTTT
-	TRBJ2-6	TRBV13	CASSLGPGGPRVGAGANVLTF	TGTGCCAGCAGCTTAGGGCCCGGTGGGCCCAGGGTTGGGGCTGGGGCCAACGTCCTGACTTTC
-	TRBJ1-5	TRBV29-1	CSVSPGVREPQHF	TGCAGCGTATCACCTGGGGTCAGGGAGCCCCAGCATTTT
TRBD1	TRBJ1-2	TRBV30	CAWRTPGQGDDGYTF	TGTGCCTGGAGGACCCCGGGACAGGGGGACGATGGCTACACCTTC
TRBD1	TRBJ2-2	TRBV15	CATSSWDRVTGELFF	TGTGCCACCAGCAGCTGGGACAGGGTGACCGGGGAGCTGTTTTTT
-	TRBJ2-4	TRBV19	CASSTTGRRNIQYF	TGTGCCAGTAGTACAACAGGGCGGCGAAACATTCAGTACTTC
-	TRBJ1-1	TRBV3-1	CASSQVEGTEAFF	TGTGCCAGCAGCCAAGTTGAGGGAACTGAAGCTTTCTTT
-	TRBJ2-4	TRBV6-1	CASSEGWATNIQYF	TGTGCCAGCAGTGAAGGGTGGGCCACAAACATTCAGTACTTC
-	TRBJ1-1	TRBV27	CASSPLGTSYTEAFF	TGTGCCAGTTCCCCCCTTGGGACTTCGTACACTGAAGCTTTCTTT
-	TRBJ1-3	TRBV29-1	CSVAPASGNTIYF	TGCAGCGTCGCCCCAGCCTCTGGAAACACCATATATTTT
TRBD2	TRBJ2-7	TRBV11-2	CASSLRGWGLAGEYEQYF	TGTGCCAGCAGCCTTAGGGGGTGGGGACTAGCGGGAGAATACGAGCAGTACTTC
-	TRBJ2-3	TRBV19	CASRPPGQITDTQYF	TGTGCCAGTAGGCCGCCCGGACAGATCACAGATACGCAGTATTTT
TRBD1	TRBJ1-2	TRBV3-1	CASSQASGGADGYTF	TGTGCCAGCAGCCAAGCGTCAGGGGGCGCGGATGGCTACACCTTC
-	TRBJ2-2	TRBV27	CASSFRGGKGGVVGAGELFF	TGTGCCAGCAGTTTTCGCGGGGGAAAGGGGGGGGTAGTTGGGGCCGGGGAGCTGTTTTTT
-	TRBJ2-3	TRBV20-1	CSAIGLGADTQYF	TGCAGTGCGATTGGGTTAGGCGCAGATACGCAGTATTTT
-	TRBJ2-7	TRBV7-9	CASRVDGGGEQYF	TGTGCCAGCAGGGTCGATGGTGGCGGCGAGCAGTACTTC
-	TRBJ1-2	TRBV20-1	CSARGGPRAYGYTF	TGCAGTGCTAGAGGGGGGCCTCGAGCCTATGGCTACACCTTC
-	TRBJ1-1	TRBV13	CASSLDLQTGLNTEAFF	TGTGCCAGCAGCTTAGACCTTCAGACAGGCCTGAACACTGAAGCTTTCTTT